Sequencing of this T cell receptor beta chain was carried out in a study of blood T cell repertoires in COVID-19. Trimming took off 5 bases at V and 0 bases at J, with 10 bases between the two ends. Per the germline V gene, CDR1 is MNHEY and CDR2 is SVGAGI. The CDR3 extends over 14 amino acids. Source study methods: It was from reference gene primer amplification that nucleated cell counts were estimated. Clones were sequenced by immunoSEQ multiplex PCR, and TCRdb holds only the in-frame ones, with some missing. V, J and clone size were drawn from that table, and D and trimming were deduced from the DNA. Here the sample spans about 300,000 clones, around 90% being singletons. Which cohort a participant joined came from the clinical history participants gave. What the recovered Cohort 3 donors had was two negative PCRs, clearance, or symptom resolution.

The chain uses TRBV6-5 and TRBJ1-2; unclear D gene. The material sequenced was PBMCs or T cells enriched from blood (not recorded which). This clonotype was obtained from a woman aged 40 to 49 who had recovered from COVID-19. CDR3 residues: CASSPRRANYGYTF. CDR3 DNA: TGTGCCAGCAGTCCCCGACGGGCTAACTATGGCTACACCTTC.